These T cell receptor beta chains were read from a single sample in a study of shared clonotypes between healthy human individuals. Only in-frame clones appear in the TCRdb table, and some are missing; sequencing was by immunoSEQ multiplex PCR. The sample gives approximately 2.4 million clones, approximately 96% of which show up once; 0.13% is in the top ten. Sequenced sample: naive CD4+ T cells sorted from blood. All receptors derive from a man younger than 35 in good health. CDR3s include the opening cysteine and the closing phenylalanine or tryptophan. D genes are given only for firm matches. Some rows have no size entry. The others give once, few or many, or a class for an expanded clone.

TRBV7-2,.,once,TRBJ2-5,TGTGCCAGCAGATCTATGGGAGGGGGGTTGCGAGAGACCCAGTACTTC,CASRSMGGGLRETQYF
TRBV7-2,TRBD1,once,TRBJ2-7,TGTGCCAGCAGCTCCAGGGGGCTCCCCTACGAGCAGTACTTC,CASSSRGLPYEQYF
TRBV2,TRBD1,.,TRBJ1-1,TGTGCCAGCAGTGAGACAGGGATGCGTACTGAAGCTTTCTTT,CASSETGMRTEAFF
TRBV6-5,.,.,TRBJ1-6,TGTGCCAGCAGTCCCCGGGACTTACTGAATTCACCCCTCCACTTT,CASSPRDLLNSPLHF
TRBV7-6,TRBD2,.,TRBJ2-1,TGTGCCAGCAGAACTAGCGGTAACAATGAGCAGTTCTTC,CASRTSGNNEQFF
TRBV27,.,.,TRBJ1-4,TGTGCCAGCAGTTCCCGAGGGGGGGCCCATACTAATGAAAAACTGTTTTTT,CASSSRGGAHTNEKLFF
TRBV5-4,TRBD2,.,TRBJ2-7,TGTGCCAGCAGCCCTTCTAGCGGGAGATCCTACGAGCAGTACTTC,CASSPSSGRSYEQYF
TRBV19,TRBD1,.,TRBJ1-5,TGTGCCAGTAGGGACAGGGCCTATAGCAATCAGCCCCAGCATTTT,CASRDRAYSNQPQHF
TRBV5-4,.,.,TRBJ2-3,TGTGCCAGCGGAATGGGGGCCAGCACAGATACGCAGTATTTT,CASGMGASTDTQYF
TRBV6-1,TRBD1,once,TRBJ2-7,TGTGCCAGCAAAAGGGGGACAGACTACGAGCAGTACTTC,CASKRGTDYEQYF
TRBV7-9,.,.,TRBJ2-3,TGTGCCAGCAGCTTAGTCCCCAGAGTCGGAGATACGCAGTATTTT,CASSLVPRVGDTQYF
TRBV5-4,TRBD1,.,TRBJ1-3,TGTGCCAGCAGCTTGGGGTTGGACAGGACCTCTGGAAACACCATATATTTT,CASSLGLDRTSGNTIYF
TRBV6-1,TRBD1,.,TRBJ1-2,TGTGCCAGCAGTGCGAAACAGGGGCCCTATGGCTACACCTTC,CASSAKQGPYGYTF
TRBV5-6,TRBD1,.,TRBJ1-2,TGTGCCAGCAGCTTGGTTCCGGGACAGGGAAGCTATGGCTACACCTTC,CASSLVPGQGSYGYTF
TRBV28,.,.,TRBJ1-2,TGTGCCAGCAGTCTCGCGGGGCCAAACTATGGCTACACCTTC,CASSLAGPNYGYTF
TRBV5-5,.,.,TRBJ1-6,TGTGCCAGCAGCTTAAGCCATCTTGGAGCTTCACCCCTCCACTTT,CASSLSHLGASPLHF
TRBV7-8,.,.,TRBJ1-3,TGTGCCAGCAGCATAAGAGGTGGGGCACGGAGTGGAAACACCATATATTTT,CASSIRGGARSGNTIYF
TRBV18,.,.,TRBJ1-1,TGTGCCAGCTCACCACGTAACGGCCCGAACACTGAAGCTTTCTTT,CASSPRNGPNTEAFF
TRBV30,.,.,TRBJ1-6,TGTGCCTGTGACAGCTCAAGCTCCTATAATTCACCCCTCCACTTT,CACDSSSSYNSPLHF
TRBV6-1,.,.,TRBJ2-4,TGTGCCAGCAGTGAGCCCGGGACACCTAAGCTCTTC,CASSEPGTPKLF
TRBV7-6,.,.,TRBJ2-5,TGTGCCAGCAGCTCGTCTACAGGAGGAGAGACCCAGTACTTC,CASSSSTGGETQYF
TRBV29-1,.,.,TRBJ2-3,TGCAGCGCGGGGGAAATCGGACTCGGACCCGCAGATACGCAGTATTTT,CSAGEIGLGPADTQYF
TRBV6-1,.,.,TRBJ1-2,TGTGCCAGCAGTGAATCGCTTGTCCATGGCTACACCTTC,CASSESLVHGYTF
TRBV7-9,TRBD2,.,TRBJ2-1,TGTGCCAGCAGCTTAGCCTGGGGGGGAGAGCAGTTCTTC,CASSLAWGGEQFF
TRBV18,TRBD1,.,TRBJ2-4,TGTGCCAGCTCAGATGAAGGGGGCGTATTAAACATTCAGTACTTC,CASSDEGGVLNIQYF
TRBV5-1,TRBD1,.,TRBJ2-1,TGCGCCAGCAGCTTGGAGGACAGGGGCAATGAGCAGTTCTTC,CASSLEDRGNEQFF
TRBV27,TRBD1,.,TRBJ1-2,TGTGCCAGCAGTACCGGGACAGCTAACTATGGCTACACCTTC,CASSTGTANYGYTF
TRBV4-1,.,.,TRBJ2-3,TGCGCCAGCAGCCAACTACCTCATTTCGAGCGAACAGATACGCAGTATTTT,CASSQLPHFERTDTQYF
TRBV18,.,.,TRBJ2-5,TGTGCCAGCTCACAGGGACTCGGGGAGACCCAGTACTTC,CASSQGLGETQYF
TRBV25-1,.,.,TRBJ2-5,TGTGCCAGCAGTGACTGGGTTTCAGAGACCCAGTACTTC,CASSDWVSETQYF
TRBV18,.,.,TRBJ1-1,TGTGCCAGCTCATCTTTGACAGGCGAAGCTTTCTTT,CASSSLTGEAFF
TRBV6-5,.,.,TRBJ2-2,TGTGCCAGCAGTTACTCAATACTAACGAACACCGGGGAGCTGTTTTTT,CASSYSILTNTGELFF
TRBV20-1,.,.,TRBJ1-1,TGCAGTGCTGCAGGTGTGGATGAAGCTTTCTTT,CSAAGVDEAFF
TRBV10-3,.,.,TRBJ2-1,TGTGCCATCAGTGAGGCGATATATGAGCAGTTCTTC,CAISEAIYEQFF
TRBV5-4,.,.,TRBJ2-1,TGTGCCAGCAGCTTATCGGGTCTCAGGGATGAGCAGTTCTTC,CASSLSGLRDEQFF
TRBV6-6,TRBD1,once,TRBJ2-2,TGTGCCAGCAGTAAGGACAGGGTCCCGAACACCGGGGAGCTGTTTTTT,CASSKDRVPNTGELFF
TRBV29-1,.,.,TRBJ1-1,TGCAGCGTGGCAGGGGTCCTGAACACTGAAGCTTTCTTT,CSVAGVLNTEAFF
TRBV7-6,TRBD1,.,TRBJ1-1,TGTGCCAGCAGCTTTACACAGGGGATGAACACTGAAGCTTTCTTT,CASSFTQGMNTEAFF
TRBV6-1,.,.,TRBJ2-2,TGTGCCAGCGGGGAGACTAGTTACGTTGCCGGGGAGCTGTTTTTT,CASGETSYVAGELFF
TRBV20-1,.,few,TRBJ2-7,TGCAGTGCTAGTAAGGACGAGCAGTACTTC,CSASKDEQYF
TRBV9,TRBD2,.,TRBJ2-2,TGTGCCAGCAGCAAAGCGGGGGGGTACACCGGGGAGCTGTTTTTT,CASSKAGGYTGELFF
TRBV6-5,TRBD1,.,TRBJ2-5,TGTGCCAGCAGTTCCGGCGGGACAGGGGGAAGAGAGACCCAGTACTTC,CASSSGGTGGRETQYF
TRBV9,.,.,TRBJ1-1,TGTGCCAGCAGCGTAGACCCCTCGCACACTGAAGCTTTCTTT,CASSVDPSHTEAFF
TRBV2,TRBD2,.,TRBJ2-1,TGTGCCAGCAGTTCCGGGACTAGCGGGGTATACAATGAGCAGTTCTTC,CASSSGTSGVYNEQFF
TRBV6-6,.,few,TRBJ1-1,TGTGCCAGCAGTTACATGAGGATCGGGGATGAAGCTTTCTTT,CASSYMRIGDEAFF
TRBV18,.,once,TRBJ2-7,TGTGCCAGCTCACCAGTGTGGGAGGGGGCCTACGAGCAGTACTTC,CASSPVWEGAYEQYF
TRBV6-1,TRBD1,.,TRBJ2-4,TGTGCCAGCAGTGGGTGGACAGGGGGTTTAGCCAAAAACATTCAGTACTTC,CASSGWTGGLAKNIQYF
TRBV9,.,.,TRBJ1-6,TGTGCCAGCAGCGCCACAGGGTCTAATTCACCCCTCCACTTT,CASSATGSNSPLHF
TRBV18,.,.,TRBJ2-5,TGTGCCAGCTCACCACAGGGTCTTGAGACCCAGTACTTC,CASSPQGLETQYF
TRBV29-1,.,once,TRBJ2-3,TGCAGCGTCTCCTGGGGGGGGCCCGCAGATACGCAGTATTTT,CSVSWGGPADTQYF
TRBV7-2,TRBD2,.,TRBJ2-5,TGTGCCAGCAGCTCCCGGACTAGCGGGAAAGGGACCCAGTACTTC,CASSSRTSGKGTQYF
TRBV10-3,TRBD1,.,TRBJ2-1,TGTGCCATCAGTGAGGCGACAGGGATTGATGAGCAGTTCTTC,CAISEATGIDEQFF
TRBV5-4,.,.,TRBJ1-1,TGTGCCAGCAGCTTGGGAGGGGGATTGGACACTGAAGCTTTCTTT,CASSLGGGLDTEAFF
TRBV6-5,.,.,TRBJ1-4,TGTGCCAGCAGTTACCCCGGGACACCTGAAAAACTGTTTTTT,CASSYPGTPEKLFF
TRBV7-9,TRBD2,.,TRBJ2-5,TGTGCCAGCTCTGCCGCTGGCGGGGGGGCGGTAGAGACCCAGTACTTC,CASSAAGGGAVETQYF
TRBV4-3,.,.,TRBJ2-7,TGCGCCAGCAGCCAGGACCGCAGGCTAGGGCAGTACTTC,CASSQDRRLGQYF
TRBV6-1,.,.,TRBJ2-3,TGTGCCAGCCGAGAACGGGGGACCACAGATACGCAGTATTTT,CASRERGTTDTQYF